The 13 T cell receptor beta chains presented below share a single source sample, sequenced in a study of blood T cells in healthy people across ages. Primed by a sample-barcoded 5' primer and a J-beta primer mix, a second PCR proceeded for about 7 to 11 cycles. TCRdb redid the calling of the 5' RACE reads with MiXCR, one entry per CDR3 protein. The sample lists roughly 720,000 distinct CDR3 sequences, 50% to 65% occurring once. The source material was blood. These receptors originate from an older man in good health.

The rearrangement links TRBV5-1 to TRBJ2-5; D uncertain. The J call may be mistaken, given a closer DNA end match to TRBJ2-7. Germline V gene data show CDR1 as SGHRS and CDR2 as YFSETQ. The CDR3 has 14 amino acids. The CDR3 loop reads CASSLDQLTYEQYF. CDR3 DNA: TGCGCCAGCAGCTTAGATCAGCTTACCTACGAGCAGTACTTC.

The chain recombines TRBV29-1 with TRBJ2-3; no clear D gene. The CDR3 has 12 residues. V was cut by 5 bases and J by 0 bases, with 6 bases left in between. Germline CDR1 reads SQVTM; CDR2 reads ANQGSEA. CDR3 region: CSVQRSTDTQYF. The CDR3 coding sequence is TGCAGCGTTCAAAGGAGCACAGATACGCAGTATTTT.

Remarks on this clonotype: One end of the junction fails to match germline, which may point to a read error. This chain joins TRBV10-3 and TRBJ2-5; tentatively, D is TRBD1 (6 bases). Germline-derived CDR1 and CDR2 are ENHRY and SYGVKD. The CDR3 is 18 residues long. This chain's CDR3 is CTISESRDTGALKETQYF. The CDR3, as DNA: TGTACCATCAGTGAGTCCCGGGACACCGGAGCCCTCAAAGAGACCCAGTACTTC.

V gene TRBV12-3 or TRBV12-4 combines with J gene TRBJ1-2, with 7 bases fitting TRBD1. The CDR3 is 14 residues long. J lost 4 bases, V lost 5 bases, and 7 bases had no gene match. This chain's CDR3 is CASSRQGVGYGYTF. The DNA for the CDR3 is TGTGCCAGCAGTAGACAGGGCGTGGGCTATGGCTACACCTTC.

This clonotype was seen at least ten times. The chain recombines TRBV20-1 with TRBJ2-1, with D possibly being TRBD2 (6 bases). V was clipped by 1 base and J by 8 bases, with 18 bases between them. Germline V gene lookup returns CDR1 DFQATT and CDR2 SNEGSKA (reference sequence). This CDR3 has 15 residues. For the CDR3, the DNA is TGCAGTGCTAGAGTAACGGCGGGGCCCCTCTATGAGCAGTTCTTC. This sequence encodes CSARVTAGPLYEQFF.

The sample holds a few counts of this clonotype. The V gene is TRBV20-1, the J gene TRBJ1-4; D unclear. This CDR3 is built from 13 residues. From germline, CDR1 is DFQATT and CDR2 SNEGSKA (reference sequence). V lost 2 bases, J lost 8 bases, and 12 bases lay in between. CDR3 loop: CSARLGITEKLFF. CDR3 nucleotides: TGCAGTGCTAGACTGGGAATTACAGAAAAACTGTTTTTT.

This chain links TRBV20-1 with TRBJ2-7; tentative D call: TRBD2 (5 bases). The DNA end is a closer match to TRBJ2-5, so the J assignment may be wrong. CDR1 and CDR2 (germline): DFQATT, SNEGSKA (reference sequence). The CDR3 extends over 13 amino acids. The CDR3 DNA reads as TGCAGTGCACCGGGGTCCGCCCCGGAGACCCAGTACTTC. It codes for CSAPGSAPETQYF.

This chain uses TRBV20-1 with TRBJ1-2; D gene uncertain. Germline CDR1 reads DFQATT; CDR2 reads SNEGSKA (reference sequence). This CDR3 contains 13 residues. With 0 bases removed from V and 5 bases from J, the gap between germline ends came to 10 bases. This CDR3 reads CSARDLEGYGYTF. In nucleotides, the CDR3 is TGCAGTGCTAGAGATCTAGAGGGATATGGCTACACCTTC.

This rearrangement joins TRBV5-1 to TRBJ2-5; the match to TRBD1 covers 7 bases. Matching the DNA end better, TRBJ2-7 makes the J call doubtful. The CDR3 loop spans 14 amino acids. Germline CDR1 reads SGHRS; CDR2 reads YFSETQ. CDR3 DNA: TGCGCCAGCAGCAAGCCGACAGGGAACAACGAGCAGTACTTC. Encoded protein: CASSKPTGNNEQYF.

The rearrangement joins TRBV12-3 or TRBV12-4 to TRBJ2-2, with 11 bases that match TRBD2. Trimming cost V 6 bases and J 2 bases; bases outside gene matches: 5. The CDR3 covers 16 residues. The CDR3 bases are TGTGCCAGCAGCCGAAGACTAGCGGGAAACACCGGGGAGCTGTTTTTT. Amino acids: CASSRRLAGNTGELFF.

This clonotype appeared many times. V gene TRBV29-1 combines with J gene TRBJ2-7; 7 bases match TRBD2. The CDR3 loop spans 16 amino acids. The V and J ends lost 0 bases and 4 bases, in that order; junction bases with no gene match: 12. Germline lookup yields CDR1 SQVTM and CDR2 ANQGSEA. The DNA of the CDR3 is TGCAGCGTTGAAGAGCCTAGCTGGGAGGGGCGGTACGAGCAGTACTTC. This translates into CSVEEPSWEGRYEQYF.

This clonotype was detected a few times. The chain is built from TRBV12-3 or TRBV12-4 and TRBJ2-7; TRBD2 might be the D (7 bases). Deletions cut 7 bases from V and 6 bases from J, with 19 bases between. This CDR3 has 14 residues. The chain's CDR3 is CASTLGGQGSEQYF. CDR3 DNA sequence: TGTGCCAGCACCCTGGGGGGGCAGGGTTCCGAGCAGTACTTC.

V is TRBV25-1 and J is TRBJ2-3, with 8 bases matching TRBD1. The germline gives CDR1 MGHDK, CDR2 SYGVNS. Trimming cost V 4 bases and J 3 bases; bases outside gene matches: 9. The CDR3 extends over 16 amino acids. CDR3 in DNA: TGTGCCAGCAGTGTTCTACAGGGGGTCGGGACAGATACGCAGTATTTT. Its translation: CASSVLQGVGTDTQYF.